The 31 T cell receptor beta chains presented below share a single source sample, sequenced in a study of blood T cell repertoires in COVID-19. TCRdb's table, derived via immunoSEQ multiplex PCR, lists solely in-frame clones and lacks some. The repertoire holds some 260,000 clones, with around 80% as singletons. Sequencing was done on a sample of PBMCs or T cells enriched from blood (not recorded which). These receptor sequences come from a man aged 25 to 45 with acute COVID-19.

This chain connects TRBV7-4 to TRBJ2-1, with TRBD1 identical over 11 bases. With 4 bases clipped from V and 0 bases from J, the junction kept 2 bases outside the gene matches. The CDR3 sequence is 16 residues long. Germline CDR1 SGHVT, CDR2 SQSDAQ. The CDR3 region is CASSWGQGGSYNEQFF. The CDR3 DNA follows: TGTGCCAGCAGCTGGGGACAGGGGGGCTCCTACAATGAGCAGTTCTTC.

The genes are TRBV11-2 and TRBJ2-7; 8 bases agree with TRBD1. Losses at the gene ends were 1 base for V and 6 bases for J; bases not matched to a gene: 11. Germline V gives CDR1 SGHAT, CDR2 FQNNGV. The CDR3 has 16 amino acids. The CDR3 nucleotides are TGTGCCAGCAGCTTAGCGCGGACAGGGAAGATTGGCGAGCAGTACGTC. Amino acids: CASSLARTGKIGEQYV.

The chain employs TRBV5-1 and TRBJ2-5; 7 bases are a match to TRBD1. Per germline, CDR1 SGHRS and CDR2 YFSETQ. V shed 4 bases, J shed 5 bases, and the junction held 11 bases outside the gene matches. The CDR3 extends over 15 amino acids. The CDR3 is CASSAGTAGRETQYF. CDR3 bases: TGCGCCAGCAGCGCCGGGACAGCCGGTAGGGAGACCCAGTACTTC.

The gene calls are TRBV27 and TRBJ2-2; 8 nucleotides line up with TRBD1. The germline CDR1 and CDR2 sequences are MNHEY and SMNVEV (reference sequence). The CDR3 spans 17 residues. The ends lost 7 bases at V and 6 bases at J; junction bases unmatched: 16. The CDR3 coding sequence is TGTGCCAGCACCCTTACTGGACAGGGAATATTGTCCGGGGAGCTGTTTTTT. Protein sequence: CASTLTGQGILSGELFF.

This clone was detected a few times. A junction end diverges from the germline sequence, so it may reflect a read error. V gene TRBV5-1 combines with J gene TRBJ1-1; 9 nucleotides line up with TRBD1. There are 15 residues in the CDR3. Germline loops: CDR1 SGHRS, CDR2 YFSETQ. Here the CDR3 reads CASSLVGQGNTEAFF. CDR3 nucleotides: TGTGCCAGCAGCTTGGTGGGACAGGGGAACACTGAAGCTTTCTTT.

The chain links TRBV7-9 to TRBJ2-2; D is uncertain. Germline V lookup: CDR1 SEHNR, CDR2 FQNEAQ (reference sequence). The V end lost 5 bases, the J end lost 0 bases, and 10 bases lay between the germline ends. This CDR3 has 15 residues. The CDR3 spells CASSTDFTNTGELFF. CDR3 in DNA: TGTGCCAGCAGCACCGACTTTACGAACACCGGGGAGCTGTTTTTT.

This chain uses TRBV18 with TRBJ1-1; a possible D gene is TRBD1 (6 bases). This CDR3 contains 15 residues. The germline CDR1 and CDR2 sequences are KGHSH and LQKENI. V dropped 3 bases and J dropped 2 bases, with 13 bases sitting between them. The chain's CDR3 is CASSPGGAFNTEAFF. The CDR3 DNA sequence: TGTGCCAGCTCACCCGGGGGGGCATTTAACACTGAAGCTTTCTTT.

The genes are TRBV28 and TRBJ2-1; weak D call: TRBD1 (7 bases). The CDR3 is 18 amino acids. CDR1 is MDHEN, CDR2 SYDVKM, per germline. V shed 5 bases and J shed 0 bases, with 20 bases lying between them. Here the CDR3 DNA reads TGTGCCAGCAGTCACCTCCGACGGCAGGGGGGCTCCTACAATGAGCAGTTCTTC. Encoded protein: CASSHLRRQGGSYNEQFF.

V usage is TRBV7-9 and J usage is TRBJ1-6; D perhaps matches TRBD1 (5 bases). The ends were cut back, 5 bases at V and 5 bases at J, with 16 bases in the middle. The CDR3 loop spans 16 amino acids. The germline V gene encodes CDR1 SEHNR and CDR2 FQNEAQ (reference sequence). The CDR3 sequence: CASSPWGGRDNSPLHF. In DNA, the CDR3 is TGTGCCAGCAGCCCCTGGGGGGGAAGGGATAATTCACCCCTCCACTTT.

This clone was seen only a few times. As DNA, the CDR3 is TGTGCCAGCAGCGACACGGGACAGGGGAAGGGCTACACCTTC. Translation: CASSDTGQGKGYTF. The chain joins TRBV6-5 to TRBJ1-2; 10 nucleotides match TRBD1. The CDR3 loop spans 14 amino acids. The germline gives CDR1 MNHEY, CDR2 SVGAGI. The junction had 9 bases not matched to a gene; V was cut back by 6 bases and J by 8 bases.

The chain has TRBV7-8 and TRBJ2-1; 7 nucleotides line up with TRBD1. V shed 5 bases and J 15 bases; nucleotides not matched to a gene: 10. The CDR3 is 12 residues long. Germline V gene lookup returns CDR1 SGHVS and CDR2 FQNEAQ. As DNA, the CDR3 is TGTGCCAGCAGCATCCCCCGGGACAGACTGTTCTTC. It yields the protein CASSIPRDRLFF.

The J gene is TRBJ2-4, the V gene TRBV28; weak D call: TRBD1 (6 bases). Germline CDR1 and CDR2: MDHEN and SYDVKM. V was shortened by 5 bases and J by 1 base, with 18 bases between the two germline ends. CDR3 length: 17 amino acids. The CDR3 DNA is TGTGCCAGCAGTGCGAGGGGGTATCGTGCGGCCAAAAACATTCAGTACTTC. Amino acids: CASSARGYRAAKNIQYF.

CDR3 loop: CASSFRTGANVLTF. In DNA, the CDR3 is TGTGCCAGCAGTTTCCGTACTGGGGCCAACGTCCTGACTTTC. The J gene is TRBJ2-6, the V gene TRBV28; D call uncertain. CDR3 length equals 14 residues. V was trimmed by 3 bases and J by 2 bases, leaving 5 bases between them. CDR1 is MDHEN, CDR2 SYDVKM, per germline.

CDR3 nucleotide sequence: TGTGCCAGCAGCTTCGCGGCGGGGAGCACTGAAGCTTTCTTT. It yields the protein CASSFAAGSTEAFF. The chain recombines TRBV11-2 with TRBJ1-1; D gene uncertain. The CDR3 is 14 amino acids. V gave up 3 bases and J gave up 4 bases, with 12 bases separating them. The V gene's germline CDR1 is SGHAT and CDR2 FQNNGV.

The chain carries TRBV2 and TRBJ1-5; 7 nucleotides line up with TRBD1. Trimming at V came to 7 bases and at J to 4 bases, leaving 10 bases not matched to a gene. Germline lookup yields CDR1 SNHLY and CDR2 FYNNEI. The CDR3 spans 15 residues. CDR3 sequence: CASTEVSGGNQPQHF. In DNA, the CDR3 is TGTGCCAGCACCGAGGTTTCAGGGGGGAATCAGCCCCAGCATTTT. Drawing the rest from reference TRBV2 and TRBJ1-5, the complete variable domain is EPEVTQTPSHQVTQMGQEVILRCVPISNHLYFYWYRQILGQKVEFLVSFYNNEISEKSEIFDDQFSVERPDGSNFTLKIRSTKLEDSAMYFCASTEVSGGNQPQHFGDGTRLSIL.

The chain recombines TRBV18 with TRBJ1-1, with a possible D match to TRBD1 (6 bases). The germline V gene has CDR1 KGHSH and CDR2 LQKENI. V shed 2 bases and J shed 7 bases, with 14 bases lying between them. This CDR3 comprises 14 residues. In DNA form, the CDR3 reads TGTGCCAGCTCACCAAACAACAGGGTGAGTGAAGCTTTCTTT. This codes for CASSPNNRVSEAFF.

This clone was found a few times. The J gene is TRBJ1-4, the V gene TRBV9; D perhaps matches TRBD1 (5 bases). From germline, CDR1 is SGDLS and CDR2 YYNGEE. Trimming left V 4 bases short and J 0 bases short, with 19 bases between. This CDR3 region has 18 residues. CDR3 bases: TGTGCCAGCAGCCCGGGTCGGGGGGGATATGCAACTAATGAAAAACTGTTTTTT. Encoded protein: CASSPGRGGYATNEKLFF.

This chain connects TRBV11-1 to TRBJ2-2; no clear D. The ends were cut back, 2 bases at V and 6 bases at J, with 10 bases in the middle. This CDR3 spans 14 amino acids. CDR1 is SGHAT and CDR2 is FQDESV in the germline V gene (reference sequence). The CDR3 DNA is TGTGCCAGCAGCTTAAGCGACTCCCCCGGGGAGCTGTTTTTT. As protein: CASSLSDSPGELFF.

For the CDR3, the DNA is TGTGCCAGCAGAGCAGGGGGCCGATTGTTTGCTTTCTTT. Amino acids: CASRAGGRLFAFF. The chain links TRBV6-5 to TRBJ1-1, with 8 positions matching TRBD1. The CDR3 has 13 residues. Germline CDR1 is MNHEY and CDR2 is SVGAGI. V shed 6 bases and J 11 bases; nucleotides not matched to a gene: 11.

Concerning this clone itself: A junction end diverges from the germline sequence, so it may reflect a read error. This chain joins TRBV5-1 and TRBJ1-4; a possible D gene is TRBD1 (6 bases). Germline values: CDR1 SGHRS, CDR2 YFSETQ. The CDR3 sequence is 14 residues long. This chain's CDR3 is CASSLVGQYEKLFF. As DNA, the CDR3 is TGTGCCAGCAGCTTGGTAGGACAGTATGAAAAACTGTTTTTT.

The chain links TRBV29-1 to TRBJ2-5, with TRBD2 matching over 11 bases. Germline V gene lookup returns CDR1 SQVTM and CDR2 ANQGSEA. The CDR3 spans 15 residues. After removal of 3 bases from V and 4 bases from J, the junction contained 7 bases not matched to a gene. The CDR3 sequence: CSVDRLAGQGETQYF. The CDR3 bases are TGCAGCGTTGACCGACTAGCGGGACAAGGAGAGACCCAGTACTTC.

J is TRBJ1-1 and V is TRBV4-3; weak D call: TRBD1 (5 bases). In germline, CDR1 is LGHNA, CDR2 YSLEER. The CDR3 consists of 15 residues. Trimming took off 0 bases at V and 6 bases at J, with 14 bases between the two ends. CDR3 sequence: CASSQDLTGEAEAFF. In nucleotides, the CDR3 is TGCGCCAGCAGCCAAGATTTAACGGGGGAGGCTGAAGCTTTCTTT.

V and J are TRBV19 and TRBJ1-6; no reliable D call. This CDR3 comprises 14 residues. Trimming took 5 bases from V and 2 from J, leaving 7 bases between them. The germline V gene encodes CDR1 LNHDA and CDR2 SQIVND (reference sequence). CDR3 nucleotide sequence: TGTGCCAGTAGTCCTAAAACCTATAATTCACCCCTCCACTTT. Protein: CASSPKTYNSPLHF.

The chain combines TRBV3-1 (or the pseudogene TRBV3-2) with TRBJ1-3, with 7 bases fitting TRBD1. This CDR3 has 14 residues. Looked up from germline, CDR1 is LGHDT and CDR2 is YNNKEL (reference sequence). With 6 bases clipped from V and 3 bases from J, the junction kept 5 bases outside the gene matches. The CDR3 nucleotides are TGTGCCAGCAGTCTCCGACAGGGTGGAAACACCATATATTTT. Translated: CASSLRQGGNTIYF.

The chain employs TRBV11-3 and TRBJ2-1; 7 bases line up with TRBD2. The germline V gene encodes CDR1 SGHNT and CDR2 YENEEA. The V segment lost 5 bases and the J segment 0 bases; nucleotides outside the gene matches: 4. CDR3 length equals 15 residues. The CDR3 spells CASSLAESSYNEQFF. CDR3 nucleotides: TGTGCCAGCAGCCTAGCGGAGAGCTCCTACAATGAGCAGTTCTTC. Supplemented by reference TRBV11-3 and TRBJ2-1, the full variable domain reads EAGVVQSPRYKIIEKKQPVAFWCNPISGHNTLYWYLQNLGQGPELLIRYENEEAVDDSQLPKDRFSAERLKGVDSTLKIQPAELGDSAVYLCASSLAESSYNEQFFGPGTRLTVL.

A single count supports this clone. The genes are TRBV3-1 (or the pseudogene TRBV3-2) and TRBJ1-2, with TRBD1 identical over 8 bases. CDR3 length: 14 amino acids. V dropped 4 bases and J dropped 3; count of bases not matched to a gene: 4. Germline V lookup: CDR1 LGHDT, CDR2 YNNKEL (reference sequence). CDR3 sequence reads: CASSPRGRDYGYTF. In DNA, the CDR3 is TGTGCCAGCAGCCCCAGGGGGCGAGACTATGGCTACACCTTC.

This clone was detected once. The chain links TRBV19 to TRBJ1-1; D is unresolved. From germline, CDR1 is LNHDA and CDR2 SQIVND (reference sequence). The germline V and J ends were trimmed by 4 bases and 1 base, with 10 bases remaining between them. The length of the CDR3 is 14 residues. CDR3 sequence: CASSTTPGNTEAFF. The CDR3 DNA sequence: TGTGCCAGTAGTACTACGCCAGGGAACACTGAAGCTTTCTTT.

The rearrangement joins TRBV3-1 (or the pseudogene TRBV3-2) to TRBJ1-6; D ambiguous. The ends were cut back, 0 bases at V and 8 bases at J, with 14 bases in the middle. CDR3 length: 16 amino acids. Per the germline V gene, CDR1 is LGHDT and CDR2 is YNNKEL (reference sequence). The CDR3, as DNA: TGTGCCAGCAGCCAAGAGGCGGGGTATGGCGATTCACCCCTCCACTTT. Encoded protein: CASSQEAGYGDSPLHF.

V usage is TRBV7-9 and J usage is TRBJ1-2; 8 bases line up with TRBD1. Losses at the gene ends were 5 bases for V and 4 bases for J; bases not matched to a gene: 6. Per the germline V gene, CDR1 is SEHNR and CDR2 is FQNEAQ (reference sequence). This CDR3 has 14 amino acids. CDR3: CASSPGQGGYGYTF. CDR3 in DNA: TGTGCCAGCAGCCCTGGACAGGGAGGCTATGGCTACACCTTC.

The chain joins TRBV6-5 to TRBJ1-3, with D possibly TRBD1 on 5 matching bases. The CDR3 has 15 amino acids. V was trimmed by 6 bases and J by 3 bases, leaving 15 bases between them. Germline loops: CDR1 MNHEY, CDR2 SVGAGI. The CDR3 bases are TGTGCCAGCAGGGGAACAGGTAGAATTGGAAACACCATATATTTT. This encodes CASRGTGRIGNTIYF.

As regards this clone: One junction end does not reproduce the germline sequence, and a read error may be involved. The chain combines TRBV5-1 with TRBJ2-5; D perhaps matches TRBD2 (6 bases). This CDR3 contains 15 residues. CDR1 is SGHRS, CDR2 YFSETQ, per germline. As DNA, the CDR3 is TGTGCCAGCAGCGAGTCGCCGGGTCGGGGGGAGACCCAGTACTTC. Its translation: CASSESPGRGETQYF.